A selection of T cell receptor beta chains follows, all from one sample in a study of early T cells in non-severe SARS-CoV-2 infection. Via MiXCR, TCRdb re-called the 5' RACE reads, giving one row per CDR3 protein. The table shows approximately 97,000 distinct CDR3 sequences, with under 15% occurring only once. Sequencing was carried out using whole blood. The source of these receptors is an adult who was a healthcare worker with PCR-confirmed SARS-CoV-2 infection or an uninfected control (not recorded which). Each CDR3 is given without its conserved first and last residue.

j_gene | v_gene | CDR3aa
TRBJ2-3 | TRBV4-1 | ASSARTSGVGDTQY
TRBJ1-2 | TRBV7-9 | ASSSTTGTGYT
TRBJ2-4 | TRBV20-1 | SARDGQLAKNIQY
TRBJ1-2 | TRBV30 | AWTGGTDGYT
TRBJ1-4 | TRBV28 | ASSLSTNEKLF
TRBJ1-4 | TRBV6-5 | AARDRGEEKLF
TRBJ2-1 | TRBV20-1 | SAHPFRDNEQF
TRBJ2-7 | TRBV18 | ASSGQEYSYEQY
TRBJ1-3 | TRBV29-1 | SVLISGNTIY
TRBJ2-7 | TRBV28 | ASSPLPYEQY
TRBJ2-3 | TRBV15 | ATSRARFTDTQY
TRBJ2-1 | TRBV6-5 | ASSQPAVNEQF
TRBJ2-7 | TRBV6-5 | ASSYSQGYQQY
TRBJ2-3 | TRBV4-3 | ASSQVVGTDTQY
TRBJ2-7 | TRBV20-1 | SAREPTGIDEQY
TRBJ1-1 | TRBV2 | ASSSQGQGTEAF
TRBJ2-4 | TRBV7-8 | ASSLFDRGRNIQY
TRBJ2-7 | TRBV29-1 | STGPSYEQY